The T cell receptor beta chain under discussion was sequenced for a study of cytomegalovirus exposure and HLA in healthy donors. Regarding the study as a whole: TRBV6-2, TRBV6-3 and some other V segments were excluded as indistinguishable.

60 Vbeta and 13 Jbeta primers were used in PCR. TCRdb's table, derived via immunoSEQ multiplex PCR, lists solely in-frame clones and lacks some. This sample has about 98,000 clones, with 70% to 80% found just once. CDR1 is SGHDN and CDR2 is FVKESK in the germline V gene. The CDR3 contains 14 residues. V shed 3 bases, J shed 10 bases, and the junction held 8 bases outside the gene matches. This clone has ten or more counts. Its specificity is unknown. The material sequenced was PBMCs. This TCR came from a man aged 60 to 69 in good health and CMV-seropositive. V and J are TRBV14 and TRBJ2-4; 8 nucleotides match TRBD1. The CDR3 DNA sequence: TGTGCCAGCAGCCACCCTCCCCGACAGGGGATTCAGTACTTC. This sequence encodes CASSHPPRQGIQYF.